The source of this TCR beta chain is a study of glioma-infiltrating T cells after dendritic cell vaccination. Regarding time point: after dendritic cell vaccination, including at tumor progression/relapse. Isocitrate dehydrogenase mutation was absent in all glioblastoma patients. A remark on this clone: One junction end does not reproduce the germline sequence, and a read error may be involved.

Libraries were prepared by immunoSEQ multiplex PCR; TCRdb keeps only in-frame clonotypes and omits some of them. The sample records 99,000 or so clones, over 80% being singletons. This CDR3 has 15 amino acids. Germline V CDR1 and CDR2: SSHAT, FNYEAQ (reference sequence). Here the sequenced sample was blood, taken after dendritic cell vaccination. This TCR was sampled from a human donor with glioblastoma. The V gene is TRBV7-7, the J gene TRBJ2-2; 9 bases are shared with TRBD1. DNA of the CDR3: TGTGCTAGCAGCCGGGACAGGGATAACACCGGGGAGCTGTTTTTT. The encoded protein is CASSRDRDNTGELFF.